Below are 32 T cell receptor beta chains sequenced from a single sample in a study of blood T cell repertoires in COVID-19. TCRdb's table, derived via immunoSEQ multiplex PCR, lists solely in-frame clones and lacks some. Found here are 290,000 or so clones, about 93% of them singletons; the top ten hold 1.1%. Sequencing input: PBMCs or T cells enriched from blood (not recorded which). These TCRs come from a woman aged 25 to 39 who had recovered from COVID-19.

The rearrangement uses TRBV30 and TRBJ1-6; no clear D. CDR3 length equals 13 residues. V was shortened by 1 base and J by 12 bases, with 13 bases between the two germline ends. Per the germline V gene, CDR1 is GTSNPN and CDR2 is SVGIG (reference sequence). DNA for the CDR3: TGTGCCTGGAGTGGGAGTGAACCGCTACCCCTCCACTTT. Translated, it gives CAWSGSEPLPLHF.

V and J are TRBV28 and TRBJ2-3; 9 nucleotides agree with TRBD2. The CDR3 has 16 residues. Germline CDR1 is MDHEN and CDR2 is SYDVKM. Germline trimming cut 6 bases from V and 3 bases from J; bases unmatched to any gene: 10. This CDR3 reads CASRNIAGEATDTQYF. The CDR3 nucleotides are TGTGCCAGCAGAAACATAGCGGGAGAGGCAACAGATACGCAGTATTTT.

V gene TRBV27 combines with J gene TRBJ2-7, with a weak D call TRBD1 (6 bases). Germline values: CDR1 MNHEY, CDR2 SMNVEV (reference sequence). The CDR3 is made up of 15 amino acids. The V gene lost 3 bases and the J gene lost 3 bases, with 15 bases spanning the gap. CDR3 DNA sequence: TGTGCCAGCAGTTTTGAACAGGGTGAGGGCTACGAGCAGTACTTC. Translating it yields CASSFEQGEGYEQYF.

This chain uses TRBV6-4 with TRBJ2-1, with 8 bases matching TRBD2. Germline CDR1 and CDR2: MRHNA and SNTAGT. V gave up 7 bases and J gave up 4 bases; unmatched junction bases: 9. This CDR3 region has 15 residues. The CDR3 DNA reads TGTGCCAGCAAAGCCCACCCGGGAGGGTACAATGAGCAGTTCTTC. It is translated as CASKAHPGGYNEQFF.

This chain uses TRBV27 with TRBJ2-5; 7 nucleotides agree with TRBD2. The J segment lost 2 bases and the V segment lost 4 bases, leaving 4 bases of the junction unmatched. CDR3 length equals 14 residues. Germline V gene lookup returns CDR1 MNHEY and CDR2 SMNVEV (reference sequence). The CDR3 nucleotides read TGTGCCAGCAGTTACCGGACTAGACAAGAGACCCAGTACTTC. It codes for CASSYRTRQETQYF.

This chain uses TRBV6-5 with TRBJ1-4, with a weak D call TRBD1 (6 bases). Germline assignment: CDR1 MNHEY and CDR2 SVGAGI. The CDR3 extends over 16 amino acids. The V end lost 0 bases, the J end lost 4 bases, and 12 bases lay between the germline ends. CDR3 loop: CASSYSPDSFNEKLFF. The DNA for the CDR3 is TGTGCCAGCAGTTACTCCCCGGACAGTTTTAATGAAAAACTGTTTTTT.

The genes are TRBV10-3 and TRBJ1-2, with 9 bases identical to TRBD1. With 7 bases clipped from V and 6 bases from J, the junction kept 18 bases outside the gene matches. CDR3 length: 17 amino acids. CDR1 and CDR2 from the germline V gene are ENHRY and SYGVKD. The CDR3 spells CAITFDRKGGQGDGYTF. CDR3 DNA: TGTGCCATCACTTTCGATCGCAAGGGGGGACAGGGTGATGGCTACACCTTC.

The J gene is TRBJ1-2, the V gene TRBV19, with 7 nucleotides matching TRBD1. Trimming at V came to 9 bases and at J to 4 bases, leaving 17 bases not matched to a gene. Germline loops: CDR1 LNHDA, CDR2 SQIVND (reference sequence). The CDR3 length is 16 residues. CDR3 in amino acids: CASTDPGQSQSYGYTF. As DNA, the CDR3 is TGTGCCAGCACCGACCCGGGACAGAGCCAATCCTATGGCTACACCTTC.

The gene calls are TRBV7-9 and TRBJ2-7, with 8 bases that match TRBD1. The germline CDR1 and CDR2 sequences are SEHNR and FQNEAQ (reference sequence). The CDR3 covers 16 residues. Trimming cost V 1 base and J 9 bases; bases outside gene matches: 14. Written as DNA, the CDR3 is TGTGCCAGCAGCTTAGGTAGGGACAGGAGATACGAGGGGCAGTACTTC. Residues: CASSLGRDRRYEGQYF.

The chain combines TRBV25-1 with TRBJ2-5; the D gene is possibly TRBD1 (6 bases). This CDR3 contains 14 residues. V lost 6 bases and J 1 base, leaving 12 bases between the germline ends. Germline V gives CDR1 MGHDK, CDR2 SYGVNS. The CDR3: CASSRGGPQETQYF. CDR3 bases: TGTGCCAGCAGCAGGGGCGGACCCCAAGAGACCCAGTACTTC.

This chain links TRBV3-1 (or the pseudogene TRBV3-2) with TRBJ2-2; 9 bases map to TRBD1. V shed 5 bases, J shed 7 bases, and the junction held 14 bases outside the gene matches. This CDR3 region has 17 residues. The germline V gene encodes CDR1 LGHDT and CDR2 YNNKEL (reference sequence). DNA for the CDR3: TGTGCCAGCAGCAATTATGGGACAGGGCCCGCCGGCGGGGAGCTGTTTTTT. This sequence encodes CASSNYGTGPAGGELFF.

This chain connects TRBV19 to TRBJ1-4; a weak D match, TRBD1 (6 bases). Trimming stripped 9 bases from V and 6 bases from J, with 17 bases between. The germline CDR1 and CDR2 sequences are LNHDA and SQIVND (reference sequence). The CDR3 has 14 amino acids. For the CDR3, the DNA is TGTGCCAGCCTCCTACAGGGATCTGATGAAAAACTGTTTTTT. It is translated as CASLLQGSDEKLFF.

V is TRBV27 and J is TRBJ1-6; D is perhaps TRBD1 (5 bases). From germline, CDR1 is MNHEY and CDR2 SMNVEV (reference sequence). The CDR3 runs 12 residues. The V end lost 5 bases, the J end lost 9 bases, and 8 bases lay between the germline ends. CDR3 bases: TGTGCCAGCAGTGGGGGGGGTTCACCCCTCCACTTT. Encoded protein: CASSGGGSPLHF.

Note on this clone: Distinct nucleotide sequences in the sample also encode this CDR3. This chain joins TRBV11-3 and TRBJ2-7; TRBD2 aligns across 9 bases. The V gene end was trimmed by 3 bases and the J gene end by 3 bases; junction bases not matched to a gene: 3. The CDR3 is made up of 14 amino acids. From germline, CDR1 is SGHNT and CDR2 YENEEA. The CDR3 loop is CASSLSSGSYEQYF. The CDR3 coding sequence is TGTGCCAGCAGCTTGAGTAGCGGGAGCTACGAGCAGTACTTC.

The rearrangement links TRBV5-4 to TRBJ1-2; tentative D call: TRBD1 (5 bases). Germline-derived CDR1 and CDR2 are SGHNT and YYREEE (reference sequence). Trimming removed 0 bases from V and 4 bases from J, with 13 bases in between. This CDR3 contains 15 residues. In nucleotides, the CDR3 is TGTGCCAGCAGCTTGGATCCCACAGGTCCCTATGGCTACACCTTC. Its protein product is CASSLDPTGPYGYTF.

The chain is built from TRBV28 and TRBJ2-3; TRBD2 aligns across 12 bases. CDR3 size: 24 residues. The J segment lost 1 base and the V segment lost 6 bases, leaving 29 bases of the junction unmatched. CDR1 MDHEN and CDR2 SYDVKM come from the germline V gene. CDR3: CASRSGTGGTGLAGPVLGTDTQYF. The DNA for the CDR3 is TGTGCCAGCAGGTCGGGTACAGGGGGTACGGGACTAGCGGGCCCCGTATTAGGCACAGATACGCAGTATTTT.

The DNA for the CDR3 is TGTGCCAGCAGTTACTCGACAGGGGGGGGGACTGAAGCTTTCTTT. Translated, it gives CASSYSTGGGTEAFF. The V gene is TRBV6-2 or TRBV6-3, the J gene TRBJ1-1; 9 nucleotides match TRBD1. Germline CDR1 reads MNHEY; CDR2 reads SVGEGT. Unmatched junction bases numbered 4, after V lost 0 bases and J lost 5 bases. This CDR3 spans 15 amino acids.

This sequence joins TRBV10-1 and TRBJ1-5; TRBD1 matches 7 bases. The CDR3 sequence is 16 residues long. Germline V CDR1 and CDR2: WNHNN, SYGVQD (reference sequence). V lost 3 bases to trimming and J lost 3 bases; unmatched junction nucleotides: 8. The CDR3 loop reads CASSDGGQLFNQPQHF. In DNA, the CDR3 is TGCGCCAGCAGTGATGGGGGACAGCTATTCAATCAGCCCCAGCATTTT.

This chain links TRBV12-3 or TRBV12-4 with TRBJ1-2; 7 bases fit TRBD1. This CDR3 has 13 residues. The trim removed 6 bases at V and 4 bases at J, leaving 5 bases unmatched. CDR3 loop: CASSSDRLYGYTF. CDR3 in DNA: TGTGCCAGCAGCTCGGACAGGCTCTATGGCTACACCTTC.

This chain's CDR3 is CASSPTGNTGELFF. CDR3 coding DNA: TGCGCCAGCAGCCCGACGGGGAACACCGGGGAGCTGTTTTTT. The chain joins TRBV5-1 to TRBJ2-2, with no clear D. CDR1 is SGHRS, CDR2 YFSETQ, per germline. The CDR3 runs 14 residues. The ends were cut back, 4 bases at V and 1 base at J, with 8 bases in the middle.

The gene calls are TRBV12-2 and TRBJ2-7; the table names TRBD2, a call not compared with the DNA. TRBV12-2 is noted as a pseudogene. This CDR3 spans 18 amino acids. The CDR3 DNA reads TGTGCAAGTCGCTTAGTTCAATCTCGTAGCGGGACTTCCTACGAGCAGTACTTC. Encoded protein: CASRLVQSRSGTSYEQYF.

To note about this clone: Within the sample, other DNA sequences also encode this same CDR3. The gene calls are TRBV28 and TRBJ2-3, with D maybe TRBD2 (5 bases). Germline CDR1 is MDHEN and CDR2 is SYDVKM. V was trimmed by 4 bases and J by 1 base, leaving 6 bases between them. The CDR3 is 13 amino acids. The CDR3 is CASSSGGTDTQYF. The CDR3 region has the DNA TGTGCCAGCAGTTCCGGGGGCACAGATACGCAGTATTTT.

The rearrangement joins TRBV7-3 to TRBJ2-1; TRBD1 aligns across 7 bases. The CDR3 runs to 13 residues. CDR1 is SGHTA, CDR2 FQGTGA, per germline. The trim removed 6 bases at V and 4 bases at J, leaving 3 bases unmatched. DNA of the CDR3: TGTGCCAGCAGGGACAGGACGTACAATGAGCAGTTCTTC. It specifies CASRDRTYNEQFF.

This clone was counted once. The genes are TRBV24-1 and TRBJ2-1; 14 bases are shared with TRBD2. The germline V gene encodes CDR1 KGHDR and CDR2 SFDVKD. The length of the CDR3 is 19 residues. J lost 1 base, V lost 3 bases, and 7 bases had no gene match. CDR3 nucleotides: TGTGCCACCAGTGATCCGGGACTAGCGGGAGAGAAGTCCTACAATGAGCAGTTCTTC. It encodes CATSDPGLAGEKSYNEQFF.

In the case of this clone: At one end the junction does not follow the germline gene, possibly because of a read error. The rearrangement links TRBV6-1 to TRBJ2-7; 15 bases are a match to TRBD2. In germline, CDR1 is MNHNS, CDR2 SASEGT. This CDR3 spans 15 amino acids. The CDR3 nucleotides read TGTGCCAGCAGTGAACCGGGACTAGCGGGAGGCCTCGATCACTTC. Translation: CASSEPGLAGGLDHF.

V and J are TRBV5-6 and TRBJ1-1; D call uncertain. The CDR3 covers 14 residues. Trimming took 3 bases from V and 0 from J, leaving 9 bases between them. The germline V gene encodes CDR1 SGHDT and CDR2 YYEEEE. CDR3 sequence: CASSSTTMNTEAFF. The CDR3 region has the DNA TGTGCCAGCAGCTCTACTACAATGAACACTGAAGCTTTCTTT.

This chain connects TRBV19 to TRBJ2-7, with D perhaps TRBD2 (6 bases). Between the trimmed V and J ends, which lost 4 bases and 3 bases, there was a span of 13 bases. Germline CDR1 is LNHDA and CDR2 is SQIVND (reference sequence). The CDR3 runs 14 residues. The CDR3 region is CASSTQVGGYEQYF. CDR3 sequence (DNA): TGTGCCAGTAGTACTCAGGTGGGAGGCTACGAGCAGTACTTC.

The genes are TRBV27 and TRBJ2-7; 9 nucleotides line up with TRBD2. CDR1 and CDR2 from the germline V gene are MNHEY and SMNVEV (reference sequence). V was pared by 5 bases and J by 4 bases, with 3 bases of the junction left unmatched. The CDR3 totals 13 residues. The CDR3 reads CASSASGIYEQYF. The CDR3, as DNA: TGTGCCAGCAGTGCTAGCGGGATTTACGAGCAGTACTTC.

In its sample, this clone was seen once. This sequence joins TRBV30 and TRBJ1-3; TRBD1 matches at 7 bases. The CDR3 totals 15 residues. Losses at the gene ends were 3 bases for V and 0 bases for J; bases not matched to a gene: 5. Germline values: CDR1 GTSNPN, CDR2 SVGIG (reference sequence). The CDR3 sequence is CAWRTGSYSGNTIYF. CDR3 coding DNA: TGTGCCTGGAGGACAGGGTCCTACTCTGGAAACACCATATATTTT. The variable domain in full, completed from reference TRBV30 and TRBJ1-3, reads SQTIHQWPATLVQPVGSPLSLECTVEGTSNPNLYWYRQAAGRGLQLLFYSVGIGQISSEVPQNLSASRPQDRQFILSSKKLLLSDSGFYLCAWRTGSYSGNTIYFGEGSWLTVV.

The chain links TRBV10-1 to TRBJ2-3; 10 bases map to TRBD2. The CDR3 totals 15 residues. Germline CDR1 and CDR2: WNHNN and SYGVQD (reference sequence). The ends lost 7 bases at V and 4 bases at J; junction bases unmatched: 8. The CDR3, as DNA: TGCGCCAGCATGAGGGGGACTAGCGCGTCAGATACGCAGTATTTT. Its translation: CASMRGTSASDTQYF.

This clone has a single count. The CDR3 reads CASTVGGLNNEQFF. CDR3 DNA: TGTGCCAGCACCGTGGGGGGGCTCAACAATGAGCAGTTCTTC. The rearrangement uses TRBV7-9 and TRBJ2-1; possibly TRBD2 for D (7 bases). Germline CDR1 reads SEHNR; CDR2 reads FQNEAQ (reference sequence). V shed 7 bases and J shed 5 bases, with 15 bases lying between them. This CDR3 region has 14 residues.

J is TRBJ2-6 and V is TRBV19, with D perhaps TRBD1 (6 bases). The CDR3 runs 18 residues. Trimming took 5 bases from V and 0 from J, leaving 17 bases between them. Germline V gene lookup returns CDR1 LNHDA and CDR2 SQIVND (reference sequence). CDR3 region: CASSPQGPLSSGANVLTF. The DNA of the CDR3 is TGTGCCAGTAGTCCACAGGGACCTTTGAGCTCTGGGGCCAACGTCCTGACTTTC.